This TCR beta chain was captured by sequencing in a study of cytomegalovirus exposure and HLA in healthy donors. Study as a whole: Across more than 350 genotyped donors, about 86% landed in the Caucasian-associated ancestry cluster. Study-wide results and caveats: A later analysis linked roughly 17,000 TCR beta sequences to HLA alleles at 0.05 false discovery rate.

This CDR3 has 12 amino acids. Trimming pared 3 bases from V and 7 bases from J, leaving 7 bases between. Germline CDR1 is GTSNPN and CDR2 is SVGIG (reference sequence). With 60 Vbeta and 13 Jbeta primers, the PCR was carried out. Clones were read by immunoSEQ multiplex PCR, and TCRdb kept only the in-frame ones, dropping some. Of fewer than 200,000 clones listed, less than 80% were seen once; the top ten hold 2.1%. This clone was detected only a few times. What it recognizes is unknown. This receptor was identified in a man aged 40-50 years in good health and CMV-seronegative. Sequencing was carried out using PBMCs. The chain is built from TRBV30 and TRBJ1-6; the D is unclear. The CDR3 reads CAWSGSNSPLHF. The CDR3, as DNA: TGTGCCTGGAGCGGTAGCAATTCACCCCTCCACTTT.